This T cell receptor (beta chain) was recovered during a study of blood T cell repertoires in COVID-19. Only in-frame clones appear in the TCRdb table, and some are missing; sequencing was by immunoSEQ multiplex PCR. The sample includes 150,000 to 200,000 clones, about 90% seen only once; the top ten take about 8.8%. The germline V gene encodes CDR1 SGHTA and CDR2 FQGTGA. The CDR3 is 13 residues long. Trimming removed 5 bases at V and 2 bases at J, with 9 bases between. The chain combines TRBV7-3 with TRBJ1-2, with no clear D. The sequence was obtained from a woman aged 18-30 years who had recovered from COVID-19. The sample comprised PBMCs or T cells enriched from blood (not recorded which). This CDR3 reads CASSPDKNYGYTF. The CDR3, as DNA: TGTGCCAGCAGCCCTGACAAGAACTATGGCTACACCTTC.